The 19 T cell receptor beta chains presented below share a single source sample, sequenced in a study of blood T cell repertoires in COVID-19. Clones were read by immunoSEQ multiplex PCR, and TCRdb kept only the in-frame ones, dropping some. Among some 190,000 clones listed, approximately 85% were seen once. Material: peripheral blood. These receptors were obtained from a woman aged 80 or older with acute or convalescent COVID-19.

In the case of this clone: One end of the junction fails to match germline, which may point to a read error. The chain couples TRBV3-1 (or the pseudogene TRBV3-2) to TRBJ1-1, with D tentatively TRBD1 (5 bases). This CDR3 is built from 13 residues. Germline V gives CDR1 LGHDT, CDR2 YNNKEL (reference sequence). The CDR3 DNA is TGTGCCAGCAGCCAAGGAGCCGGACACCCCAACCTCTTT. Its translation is CASSQGAGHPNLF.

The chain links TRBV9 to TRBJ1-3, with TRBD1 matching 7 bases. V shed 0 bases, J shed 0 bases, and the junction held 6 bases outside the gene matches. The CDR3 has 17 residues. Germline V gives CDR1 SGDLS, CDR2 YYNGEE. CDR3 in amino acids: CASSVGRQGSSGNTIYF. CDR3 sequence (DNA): TGTGCCAGCAGCGTAGGTCGACAGGGAAGCTCTGGAAACACCATATATTTT. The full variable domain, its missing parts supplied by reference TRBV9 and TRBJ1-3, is DSGVTQTPKHLITATGQRVTLRCSPRSGDLSVYWYQQSLDQGLQFLIQYYNGEERAKGNILERFSAQQFPDLHSELNLSSLELGDSALYFCASSVGRQGSSGNTIYFGEGSWLTVV.

The CDR3 bases are TGTGCCAGCAGCCAAAGACAGGGAAACATTAACATTCAGTACTTC. It encodes CASSQRQGNINIQYF. V usage is TRBV5-4 and J usage is TRBJ2-4, with 7 bases aligning to TRBD1. Germline values: CDR1 SGHNT, CDR2 YYREEE (reference sequence). The CDR3 spans 15 residues. V dropped 4 bases and J dropped 7; count of bases not matched to a gene: 11.

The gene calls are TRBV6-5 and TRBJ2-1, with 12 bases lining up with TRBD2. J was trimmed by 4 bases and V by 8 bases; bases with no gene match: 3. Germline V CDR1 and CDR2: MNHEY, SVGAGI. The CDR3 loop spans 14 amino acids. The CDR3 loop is CASGGLAGYNEQFF. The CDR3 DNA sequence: TGTGCCAGCGGAGGACTAGCGGGATACAATGAGCAGTTCTTC.

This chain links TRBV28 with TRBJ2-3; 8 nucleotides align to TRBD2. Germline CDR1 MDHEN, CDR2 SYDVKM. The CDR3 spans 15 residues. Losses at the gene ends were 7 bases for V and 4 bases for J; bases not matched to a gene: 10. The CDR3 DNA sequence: TGTGCCAGCAAAACCGGGACTAGAGCCCCAGATACGCAGTATTTT. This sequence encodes CASKTGTRAPDTQYF. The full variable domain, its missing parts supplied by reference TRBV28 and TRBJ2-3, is DVKVTQSSRYLVKRTGEKVFLECVQDMDHENMFWYRQDPGLGLRLIYFSYDVKMKEKGDIPEGYSVSREKKERFSLILESASTNQTSMYLCASKTGTRAPDTQYFGPGTRLTVL.

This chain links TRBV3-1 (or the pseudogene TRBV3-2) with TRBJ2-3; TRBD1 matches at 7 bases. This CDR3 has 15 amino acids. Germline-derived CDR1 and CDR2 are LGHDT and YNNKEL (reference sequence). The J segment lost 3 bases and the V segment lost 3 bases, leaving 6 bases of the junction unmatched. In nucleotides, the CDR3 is TGTGCCAGCAGCCACCGGACAGGTCGGACAGATACGCAGTATTTT. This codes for CASSHRTGRTDTQYF.

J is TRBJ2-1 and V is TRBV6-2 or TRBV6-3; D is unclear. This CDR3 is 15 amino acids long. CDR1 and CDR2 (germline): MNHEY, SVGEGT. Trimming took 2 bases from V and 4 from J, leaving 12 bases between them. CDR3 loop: CASSYPQEPYNEQFF. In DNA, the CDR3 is TGTGCCAGCAGTTACCCCCAAGAGCCGTACAATGAGCAGTTCTTC.

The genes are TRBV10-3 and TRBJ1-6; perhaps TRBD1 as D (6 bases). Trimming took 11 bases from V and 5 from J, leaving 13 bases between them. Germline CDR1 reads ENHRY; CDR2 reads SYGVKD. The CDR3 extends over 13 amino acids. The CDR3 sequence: CAARQDHNSPLHF. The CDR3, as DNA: TGTGCCGCAAGACAGGACCATAATTCACCCCTCCACTTT.

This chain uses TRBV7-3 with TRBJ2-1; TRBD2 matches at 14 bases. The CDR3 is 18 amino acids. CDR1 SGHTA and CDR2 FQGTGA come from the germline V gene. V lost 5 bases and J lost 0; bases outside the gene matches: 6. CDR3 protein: CASSRSGLAGGSYNEQFF. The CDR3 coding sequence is TGTGCCAGCAGCCGATCCGGACTAGCGGGAGGCTCCTACAATGAGCAGTTCTTC.

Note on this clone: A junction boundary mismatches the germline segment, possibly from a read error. The CDR3 loop reads CASSLSPRDRAAYEQYF. CDR3 bases: TGTGCTAGCAGCCTGAGCCCCCGGGACAGGGCAGCTTACGAGCAGTACTTC. V gene TRBV7-7 combines with J gene TRBJ2-7; 9 bases are shared with TRBD1. This CDR3 is 17 amino acids long. Germline CDR1 is SSHAT and CDR2 is FNYEAQ (reference sequence).

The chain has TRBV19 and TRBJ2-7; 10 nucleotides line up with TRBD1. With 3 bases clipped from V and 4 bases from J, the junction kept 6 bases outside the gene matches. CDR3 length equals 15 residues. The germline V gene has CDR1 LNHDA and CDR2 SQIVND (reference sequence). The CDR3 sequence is CASSIIKGQGYEQYF. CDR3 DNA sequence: TGTGCCAGTAGTATCATTAAGGGACAGGGGTACGAGCAGTACTTC. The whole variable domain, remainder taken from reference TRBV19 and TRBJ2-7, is DGGITQSPKYLFRKEGQNVTLSCEQNLNHDAMYWYRQDPGQGLRLIYYSQIVNDFQKGDIAEGYSVSREKKESFPLTVTSAQKNPTAFYLCASSIIKGQGYEQYFGPGTRLTVT.

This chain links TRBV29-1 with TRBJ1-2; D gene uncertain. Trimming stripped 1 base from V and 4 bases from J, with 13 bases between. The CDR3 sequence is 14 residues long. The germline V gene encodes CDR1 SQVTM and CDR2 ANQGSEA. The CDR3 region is CSVEARPRGYGYTF. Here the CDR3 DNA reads TGCAGCGTTGAAGCCCGACCGAGAGGCTATGGCTACACCTTC.

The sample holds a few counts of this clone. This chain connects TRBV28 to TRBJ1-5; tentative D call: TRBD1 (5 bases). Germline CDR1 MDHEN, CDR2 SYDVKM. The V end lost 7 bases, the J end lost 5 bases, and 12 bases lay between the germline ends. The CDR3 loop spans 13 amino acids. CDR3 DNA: TGTGCCAGCATTGCGGGGCTGGATCAGCCCCAGCATTTT. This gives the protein CASIAGLDQPQHF.

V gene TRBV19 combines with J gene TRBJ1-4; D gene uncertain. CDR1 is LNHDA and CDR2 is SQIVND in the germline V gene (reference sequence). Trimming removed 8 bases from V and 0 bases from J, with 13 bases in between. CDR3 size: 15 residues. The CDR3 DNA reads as TGTGCCAGTGGAGGGCCCCTAGCAACTAATGAAAAACTGTTTTTT. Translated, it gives CASGGPLATNEKLFF.

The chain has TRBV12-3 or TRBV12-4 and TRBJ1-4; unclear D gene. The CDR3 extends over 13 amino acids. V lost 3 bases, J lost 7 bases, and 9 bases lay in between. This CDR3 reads CASSLSVLEKLFF. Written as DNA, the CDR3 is TGTGCCAGCAGTTTGAGTGTTCTTGAAAAACTGTTTTTT.

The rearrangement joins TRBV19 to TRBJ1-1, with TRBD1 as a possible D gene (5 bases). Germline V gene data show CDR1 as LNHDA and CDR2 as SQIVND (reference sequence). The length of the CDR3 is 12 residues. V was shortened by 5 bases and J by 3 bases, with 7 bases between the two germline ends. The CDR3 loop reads CASSWGDTEAFF. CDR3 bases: TGTGCCAGTAGTTGGGGGGACACTGAAGCTTTCTTT.

The CDR3: CASSLNPPGTDNSPLHF. CDR3 DNA: TGTGCCAGCAGCTTAAATCCCCCCGGGACAGATAATTCACCCCTCCACTTT. The chain employs TRBV7-3 and TRBJ1-6, with 7 bases lining up with TRBD1. J lost 5 bases, V lost 1 base, and 8 bases had no gene match. Looked up from germline, CDR1 is SGHTA and CDR2 is FQGTGA. This CDR3 is built from 17 residues.

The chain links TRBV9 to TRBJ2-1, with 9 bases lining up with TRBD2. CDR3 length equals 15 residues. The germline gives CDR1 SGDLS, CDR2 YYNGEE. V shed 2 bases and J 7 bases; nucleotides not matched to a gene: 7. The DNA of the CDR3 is TGTGCCAGCAGCGTGTCAGCGGGAGGCCGGAATGAGCAGTTCTTC. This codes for CASSVSAGGRNEQFF.

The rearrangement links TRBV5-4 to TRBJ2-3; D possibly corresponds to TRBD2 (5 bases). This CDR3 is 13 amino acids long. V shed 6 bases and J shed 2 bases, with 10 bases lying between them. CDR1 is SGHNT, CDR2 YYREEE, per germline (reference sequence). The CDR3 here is CASTTGITDTQYF. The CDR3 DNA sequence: TGTGCCAGCACCACGGGGATCACAGATACGCAGTATTTT.